This T cell receptor beta chain came from a study of CD8+ T cells in alopecia areata. Findings and limits, study-wide: Higher clonality was seen in lesional scalp than in normal scalp, especially in alopecia totalis/universalis. Between patients, shared TCR sequences were less clear than in mice. This was possibly due in part to HLA diversity in the patient population.

cDNA serving as the sequencing template came from extracted, reverse transcribed RNA. Assay used: immunoSEQ multiplex PCR; TCRdb lists only in-frame clones, some missing. The sample records over 100,000 clones, approximately 49% being singletons. Trimming left V 0 bases short and J 4 bases short, with 14 bases between. The V gene's germline CDR1 is SGHRS and CDR2 YFSETQ. The CDR3 runs 16 residues. Researchers took lesional scalp punch biopsies and peripheral blood from people who were alopecia areata patients. Worth noting for this clone: Its specificity is not known.

The starting material was CD8+ T cells sorted from blood, obtained at week 0. The receptor's source is a human donor with alopecia areata. The chain combines TRBV5-1 with TRBJ2-1; D is undetermined. The CDR3 spells CASSLEPDRRYNEQFF. The CDR3 DNA reads TGCGCCAGCAGCTTGGAGCCCGATCGCCGTTACAATGAGCAGTTCTTC.